The clone carrying this T cell receptor (beta chain) was seen a handful of times. What it binds is not known. This record comes from a study of blood T cells in healthy people across ages. A second PCR of about 6 to 12 cycles used a sample-barcoded 5' primer and a J-beta primer mix. In TCRdb, the 5' RACE reads were re-called with MiXCR into one record per CDR3 protein. The data contain 750,000 to 850,000 distinct CDR3 sequences, approximately 25% of them singletons. Study results and limitations: Conclusively comparing naive with antigen-experienced cells was impossible with unsorted PBMCs.

Germline V gene lookup returns CDR1 DFQATT and CDR2 SNEGSKA (reference sequence). CDR3 size: 20 residues. The data also belong to a second study, concerning T cells of mothers and their children. That paper states: Reads recorded for TCR beta CDR3 numbered over 9 million per mother and roughly 2.7 million per child. Compared with unrelated pairs, related mother-child pairs had slightly higher, non-significant overlap.

The TCR was taken from a boy aged 5-17 years in good health. Source material: blood. The chain employs TRBV20-1 and TRBJ2-5, with TRBD2 matching over 16 bases. The DNA end lines up better with TRBJ2-1; the J call may be wrong. DNA of the CDR3: TGCAGTGCTAGAAGGCAACACGGGACTAGCGGGAGGGCCTGGGGGGATGAGCAGTTCTTC. Translating gives CSARRQHGTSGRAWGDEQFF.